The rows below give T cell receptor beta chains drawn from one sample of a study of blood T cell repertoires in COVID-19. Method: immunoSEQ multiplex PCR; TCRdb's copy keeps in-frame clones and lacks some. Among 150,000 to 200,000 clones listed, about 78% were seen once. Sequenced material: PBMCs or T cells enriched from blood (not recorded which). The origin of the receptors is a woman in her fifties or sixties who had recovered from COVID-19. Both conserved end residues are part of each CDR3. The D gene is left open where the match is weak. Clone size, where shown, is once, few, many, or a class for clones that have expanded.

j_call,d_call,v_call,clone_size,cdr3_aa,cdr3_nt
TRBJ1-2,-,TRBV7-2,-,CASSPGGGRSYGYTF,TGTGCCAGCAGCCCCGGGGGGGGCAGGAGCTATGGCTACACCTTC
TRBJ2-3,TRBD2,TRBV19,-,CASSGGADTQYF,TGTGCCAGTAGTGGGGGGGCAGATACGCAGTATTTT
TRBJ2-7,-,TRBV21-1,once,CASPDRLRYEQYF,TGTGCCAGCCCGGACAGGTTGAGATACGAGCAGTACTTC
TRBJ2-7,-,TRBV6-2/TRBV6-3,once,CASSSILRGSYEQYF,TGTGCCAGCAGTTCGATCCTGCGGGGCTCCTACGAGCAGTACTTC
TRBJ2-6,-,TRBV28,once,CASQGSSGANVLTF,TGTGCCAGCCAGGGTAGCTCTGGGGCCAACGTCCTGACTTTC
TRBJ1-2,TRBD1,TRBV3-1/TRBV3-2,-,CASSQTGVGGYTF,TGTGCCAGCAGCCAGACAGGGGTGGGTGGCTACACCTTC
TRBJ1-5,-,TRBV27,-,CASSPQNSNQPQHF,TGTGCCAGCAGTCCCCAGAATAGCAATCAGCCCCAGCATTTT
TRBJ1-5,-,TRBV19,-,CASSIATALSNQPQHF,TGTGCCAGTAGTATAGCGACAGCTCTTAGCAATCAGCCCCAGCATTTT
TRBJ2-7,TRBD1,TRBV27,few,CASSLDGTGREQYF,TGTGCCAGCAGTTTAGATGGGACAGGGCGCGAGCAGTACTTC
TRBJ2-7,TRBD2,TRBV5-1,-,CASSLGSGSNLYEQYF,TGCGCCAGCAGCTTGGGTAGCGGGAGCAATTTGTACGAGCAGTACTTC
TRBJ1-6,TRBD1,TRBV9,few,CASSVDPDRRNSPLHF,TGTGCCAGCAGCGTAGATCCGGACAGGAGGAATTCACCCCTCCACTTT
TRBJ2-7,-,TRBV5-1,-,CASSLVARSNEQYF,TGCGCCAGCAGCTTGGTGGCTAGAAGCAACGAGCAGTACTTC
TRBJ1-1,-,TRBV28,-,CASRGRGRPQGGTEAFF,TGTGCCAGCCGAGGGAGGGGCAGGCCTCAAGGGGGGACTGAAGCTTTCTTT
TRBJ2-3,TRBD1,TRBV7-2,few,CASSADRGQYTQYF,TGTGCCAGCAGCGCTGACAGGGGGCAATATACGCAGTATTTT
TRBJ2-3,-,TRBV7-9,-,CASSPQGTDTQYF,TGTGCCAGCAGCCCCCAGGGCACAGATACGCAGTATTTT
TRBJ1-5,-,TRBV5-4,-,CASIPMDGENNQPQHF,TGTGCCAGCATCCCAATGGATGGGGAGAACAATCAGCCCCAGCATTTT
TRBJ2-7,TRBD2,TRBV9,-,CASSQPAVGGLQYF,TGTGCCAGCAGCCAACCGGCCGTGGGGGGGTTGCAGTACTTC
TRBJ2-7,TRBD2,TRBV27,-,CASSLTYGGWVQYF,TGTGCCAGCAGTTTGACCTACGGGGGGTGGGTGCAGTACTTC
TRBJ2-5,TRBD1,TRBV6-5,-,CASTKGQGTETQYF,TGTGCCAGCACCAAGGGACAGGGAACAGAGACCCAGTACTTC
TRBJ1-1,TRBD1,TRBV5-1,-,CASSWGQAVYTEAFF,TGCGCCAGCAGCTGGGGACAGGCAGTTTACACTGAAGCTTTCTTT
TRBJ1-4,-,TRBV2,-,CASRPTGINEKLFF,TGTGCCAGCAGACCCACAGGGATCAATGAAAAACTGTTTTTT
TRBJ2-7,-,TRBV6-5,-,CASSYSKQGTYEQYF,TGTGCCAGCAGTTACTCGAAACAGGGAACCTACGAGCAGTACTTC
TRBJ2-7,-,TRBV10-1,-,CASSGLATYEQYF,TGCGCCAGCAGTGGGTTAGCGACCTACGAGCAGTACTTC
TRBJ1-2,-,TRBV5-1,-,CASSLDQGLDGYTF,TGCGCCAGCAGCTTGGACCAGGGTTTGGATGGCTACACCTTC
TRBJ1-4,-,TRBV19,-,CASSGDSEKLFF,TGTGCCAGTAGTGGAGACAGTGAAAAACTGTTTTTT
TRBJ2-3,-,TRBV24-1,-,CATSDSLSTDTQYF,TGTGCCACCAGTGATTCCCTTAGCACAGATACGCAGTATTTT
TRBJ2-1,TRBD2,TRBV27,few,CASSHDGRDWDEQFF,TGTGCCAGCAGCCACGACGGGAGGGACTGGGATGAGCAGTTCTTC
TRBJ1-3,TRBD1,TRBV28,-,CASSRTGGGNTIYF,TGTGCCAGCAGTAGGACAGGGGGGGGAAACACCATATATTTT
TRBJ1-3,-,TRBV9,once,CASSPAGTSGNTIYF,TGTGCCAGCAGCCCAGCGGGGACTAGCGGAAACACCATATATTTT
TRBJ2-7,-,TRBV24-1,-,CATSEPPTRSSYEQYF,TGTGCCACCAGTGAACCTCCCACAAGGAGCTCCTACGAGCAGTACTTC
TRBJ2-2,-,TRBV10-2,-,CASSEYTAGELFF,TGCGCCAGCAGTGAGTATACGGCCGGGGAGCTGTTTTTT
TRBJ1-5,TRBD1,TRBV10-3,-,CAISESPTGSQPQHF,TGTGCCATCAGTGAGTCCCCGACAGGGAGTCAGCCCCAGCATTTT
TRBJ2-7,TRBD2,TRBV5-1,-,CASSLVGGRRRANEQYF,TGCGCCAGCAGCTTGGTTGGCGGGAGACGCCGGGCCAACGAGCAGTACTTC
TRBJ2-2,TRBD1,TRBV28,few,CASSRQGSGELFF,TGTGCCAGCAGTAGACAGGGCTCCGGGGAGCTGTTTTTT
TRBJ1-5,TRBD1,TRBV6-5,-,CASSPDRNQPQHF,TGTGCCAGCAGCCCGGACAGGAATCAGCCCCAGCATTTT
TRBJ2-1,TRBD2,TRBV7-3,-,CASRGGLAGDEQFF,TGTGCCAGCAGGGGGGGACTAGCGGGAGATGAGCAGTTCTTC
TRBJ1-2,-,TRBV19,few,CASGGRDQSYTF,TGTGCCAGCGGCGGCAGGGATCAGAGCTACACCTTC
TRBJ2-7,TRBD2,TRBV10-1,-,CASSIMEAVLAGVSLGSYEQYF,TGCGCCAGCAGTATTATGGAAGCGGTTTTAGCGGGAGTTTCGTTGGGCTCCTACGAGCAGTACTTC